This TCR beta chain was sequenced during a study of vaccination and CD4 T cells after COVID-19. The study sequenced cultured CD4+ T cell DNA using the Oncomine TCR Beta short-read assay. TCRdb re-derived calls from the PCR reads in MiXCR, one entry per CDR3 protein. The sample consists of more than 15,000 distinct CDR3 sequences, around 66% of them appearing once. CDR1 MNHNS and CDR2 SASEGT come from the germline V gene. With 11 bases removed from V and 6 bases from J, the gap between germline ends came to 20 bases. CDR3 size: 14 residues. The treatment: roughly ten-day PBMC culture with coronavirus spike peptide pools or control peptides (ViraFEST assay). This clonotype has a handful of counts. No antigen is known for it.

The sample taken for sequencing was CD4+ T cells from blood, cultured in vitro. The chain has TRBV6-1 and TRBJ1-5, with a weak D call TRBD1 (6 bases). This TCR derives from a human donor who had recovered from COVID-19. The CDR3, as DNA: TGTGCCGCCGGAGGACAGAGTATAGGTCAGCCCCAGCATTTT. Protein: CAAGGQSIGQPQHF.